A selection of T cell receptor beta chains follows, all from one sample in a study of OX40 agonist ivuxolimab in advanced cancers. TCRdb's copy holds only in-frame clones and misses some; the assay was immunoSEQ multiplex PCR. Of 25,000 to 35,000 clones listed, about 89% are singletons. The source was CD4+ or CD8+ T cells sorted from blood, collected in a trial of the OX40 agonist ivuxolimab. The receptors stem from an adult with an advanced solid tumor such as melanoma, head and neck, liver or kidney cancer. CDR3s include the opening cysteine and the closing phenylalanine or tryptophan.

v_gene | CDR3aa
TRBV20-1 | CSASLNEQFF
TRBV5-4 | CASSFLSAAGTYSNQPQHF
TRBV28 | CAIRTGGTEAFF
TRBV28 | CASSLDSNEQFF
TRBV5-4 | CASSLEASSYNEQFF
TRBV14 | CASSQDAGYSSPLHF
TRBV19 | CASSPHSWTGNTEAFF
TRBV15 | CATSREEAESLYGYTF
TRBV7-9 | CASSHPVATEAFF
TRBV27 | CASSFGPSNQPQHF
TRBV7-2 | CASSLVESLREKLFF
TRBV4-3 | CASSQDAAFFYEQYF
TRBV15 | CATSSGTATYEQYF
TRBV7-6 | CASSLTGGSYNEQFF
TRBV4-1 | CASSQTGRAAPFYRNTEAFF
TRBV27 | CASSSHLVSYEQYF
TRBV10-1 | CASSEPLTGSNTGELFF
TRBV29-1 | CSAEDFGEQYF
TRBV7-9 | CASSFGSGELFF
TRBV7-8 | CASSWGRENTGELFF
TRBV27 | CASFPEGTGGAGELFF
TRBV5-1 | CASSLEVRGNEQYF
TRBV7-2 | CASSLAGGTQETQYF
TRBV13 | CASSLALDRGGYTF
TRBV19 | CASSISFGYEQYF
TRBV29-1 | CSVYRAYEQYF
TRBV19 | CASSSPWGYSGNTIYF
TRBV19 | CASMEGYGYTF
TRBV6-1 | CASAILRSSTDTQYF
TRBV7-3 | CASSQGDRKHEAFF
TRBV19 | CATQGPSPYNEQFF
TRBV5-6 | CASSWGEVDDEAFF
TRBV10-2 | CASSSKSFERGRETQYF
TRBV7-9 | CASTRLGSTDTQYF
TRBV15 | CATSPTGTDTQYF
TRBV27 | CASSLSDLGEQYF
TRBV19 | CASSIRQAQETQYF
TRBV7-9 | CASRSSRDRGSGQPQHF
TRBV5-4 | CASSPGQVAYEQYF
TRBV7-9 | CASSLLDGSRGYEQYF
TRBV5-4 | CASSSGVGRGNEQFF
TRBV6-5 | CASSSGTGLTDTQYF
TRBV4-1 | CASSPKIGDPGELFF
TRBV19 | CASGLFKPQHF
TRBV27 | CASSHLLRGGSYEQYF
TRBV10-2 | CASSEGSYNEQFF
TRBV27 | CASSYTLDRGTEAFF
TRBV27 | CASGQGGTGELFF